Listed below are T cell receptor beta chains from one sample, sequenced in a study of cytotoxic CD8 clonotypes in ibrutinib-treated CLL. Generated by immunoSEQ multiplex PCR, the TCRdb table keeps only in-frame clones and is missing some. The sample includes 150,000 to 200,000 clones, about four fifths seen only once; the top ten take about 5%. Sequenced here: PBMCs, sampled after 24 months of ibrutinib treatment. The source of these receptors is a human donor with chronic lymphocytic leukemia. CDR3s include the opening cysteine and the closing phenylalanine or tryptophan. A D gene is named only where the DNA matches it firmly. Size tells how often a clone was seen (once, few, many) or the class of an expanded clone, and some rows leave it out.

>few|TRBD1|TRBV6-6|TRBJ2-1
TGTGCCAGCAGTCGTGCGACCGGGACAGGGTACAATGAGCAGTTCTTC
CASSRATGTGYNEQFF
>-|TRBD2|TRBV6-6|TRBJ2-7
TGTGCCAGCAGTTACTCGCAGCGGGGGAGCTCCTACGAGCAGTACTTC
CASSYSQRGSSYEQYF
>-|TRBD1|TRBV10-2|TRBJ2-3
TGCGCCAGCAGTGAAACCCGGCAGGGGGCTACAGATACGCAGTATTTT
CASSETRQGATDTQYF
>-|TRBD2|TRBV28|TRBJ2-7
TGTGCCAGCAGTTTGGTCGCCGCGGGAGGAATGTACGAGCAGTACTTC
CASSLVAAGGMYEQYF
>-|-|TRBV30|TRBJ1-1
TGTGCCTGGAGCCGACAGTTGAACACTGAAGCTTTCTTT
CAWSRQLNTEAFF
>-|-|TRBV6-6|TRBJ1-5
TGTGCCAGCAGTTACTTAGGGAATCAGCCCCAGCATTTT
CASSYLGNQPQHF
>once|TRBD2|TRBV5-1|TRBJ2-3
TGCGCCAGCAGCTCGGGACTAGCGGCCCGAGATACGCAGTATTTT
CASSSGLAARDTQYF
>-|TRBD2|TRBV11-3|TRBJ2-1
TGTGCCAGCAGCAAACGACTAGCGGGTGGGGACAATGAGCAGTTCTTC
CASSKRLAGGDNEQFF
>-|-|TRBV27|TRBJ2-1
TGTGCCAGCAGTTTAGCGACTCCCTACAATGAGCAGTTCTTC
CASSLATPYNEQFF
>-|-|TRBV7-9|TRBJ2-1
TGTGCCAGCAGCTTACAGGGGTCCTACAATGAGCAGTTCTTC
CASSLQGSYNEQFF
>-|TRBD1|TRBV10-2|TRBJ2-7
TGCGCCAGCAAGAAGACAGGGGGCAGCTACGAGCAGTACTTC
CASKKTGGSYEQYF
>few|-|TRBV7-3|TRBJ1-1
TGTGCCAGCACCTTAGACAGGCTGACCACTGAAGCTTTCTTT
CASTLDRLTTEAFF
>-|-|TRBV29-1|TRBJ1-1
TGCAGCGTTGAAAGGTCAGGAACTGAAGCTTTCTTT
CSVERSGTEAFF
>-|TRBD1|TRBV4-1|TRBJ2-2
TGCGCCAGCAGCCAAGATCCGGGACAGTACACCGGGGAGCTGTTTTTT
CASSQDPGQYTGELFF
>-|TRBD1|TRBV29-1|TRBJ2-1
TGCAGCGTGCCTCAAACCGGGACAGGATTCGCTATGGCCTACAATGAGCAGTTCTTC
CSVPQTGTGFAMAYNEQFF
>-|TRBD1|TRBV30|TRBJ1-4
TGTGCCTGGAGTGTGGCTGGACAGGGGGCGAGGGAAAAACTGTTTTTT
CAWSVAGQGAREKLFF
>few|TRBD1|TRBV7-3|TRBJ2-7
TGTGCCAGCAGCCCGGGGACAGGGACCTACGAGCAGTACTTC
CASSPGTGTYEQYF
>-|-|TRBV15|TRBJ1-3
TGTGCCACCAGCACAAGGGGGGTCGGCTCTGGAAACACCATATATTTT
CATSTRGVGSGNTIYF
>once|-|TRBV18|TRBJ2-7
TGTGCCAGCTCACCACGAGGGGGGGAGCAGTACTTC
CASSPRGGEQYF
>-|-|TRBV11-3|TRBJ2-7
TGTGCCAGCAGCCCGGGAAGCGGGTACGAGCAGTACTTC
CASSPGSGYEQYF
>-|TRBD2|TRBV7-9|TRBJ2-3
TGTGCCAGCAGCCACCCGATGGGACTAGAAAGAACAGATACGCAGTATTTT
CASSHPMGLERTDTQYF
>-|-|TRBV28|TRBJ1-4
TGTGCCAGCAGTTTAAGGGGGGGGTCGGGGAATGAAAAACTGTTTTTT
CASSLRGGSGNEKLFF
>-|-|TRBV7-7|TRBJ2-3
TGTGCTAGCAGCCTGAAGGGGTGGGCAGATACGCAGTATTTT
CASSLKGWADTQYF
>-|-|TRBV28|TRBJ2-7
TGTGCCAGCAGTGGCCCCGGGGCAGGGGAGCAGTACTTC
CASSGPGAGEQYF
>-|TRBD1|TRBV9|TRBJ1-1
TGTGCCAGCAGCCAGTCGGGACAGACGAACACTGAAGCTTTCTTT
CASSQSGQTNTEAFF
>-|-|TRBV27|TRBJ2-1
TGTGCCAGCAGTTTGCGGGCTGTCAAAGGGAATGAGCAGTTCTTC
CASSLRAVKGNEQFF
>-|-|TRBV27|TRBJ2-2
TGTGCCAGCAGTTTAGGGGGGATCGGGGAGCTGTTTTTT
CASSLGGIGELFF
>-|-|TRBV5-1|TRBJ2-5
TGCGCCAGCAGCCCGGCAGGGGGGCAAGAGACCCAGTACTTC
CASSPAGGQETQYF
>-|TRBD1|TRBV9|TRBJ1-3
TGTGCCAGCAGCGCCACTCCTTCAGGGGGTGGAAACACCATATATTTT
CASSATPSGGGNTIYF
>-|-|TRBV9|TRBJ2-3
TGTGCCAGCAGCGTAGAAGGCTGGGGAACAGATACGCAGTATTTT
CASSVEGWGTDTQYF
>-|-|TRBV27|TRBJ1-1
TGTGCCAGCACCACCAACGGGGGTCGGACAGCTTTCTTT
CASTTNGGRTAFF
>-|-|TRBV18|TRBJ1-2
TGTGCCAGCTCACCACCGGGACAACAATATGGCTACACCTTC
CASSPPGQQYGYTF
>-|-|TRBV6-1|TRBJ1-1
TGTGCCAGCAGCCTACAGGAAAATGTAGGCACTGAAGCTTTCTTT
CASSLQENVGTEAFF
>-|TRBD1|TRBV6-6|TRBJ1-1
TGTGCCAGCAGGGCGCAAGGGACAGGCGGCACTGAAGCTTTCTTT
CASRAQGTGGTEAFF
>-|-|TRBV6-5|TRBJ1-2
TGTGCCAGCAGTTACCGGCAGGGGCAGGACTATGGCTACACCTTC
CASSYRQGQDYGYTF
>-|TRBD1|TRBV5-1|TRBJ1-2
TGTGCCAGCAGCTTTATCCGACAGGGCAACTATGGCTACACCTTC
CASSFIRQGNYGYTF
>many|-|TRBV6-1|TRBJ1-6
TGTGCCAGCAGGACCGAACAACAGAATTCACCCCTCCACTTT
CASRTEQQNSPLHF
>-|-|TRBV4-2|TRBJ1-2
TGTGCCAGCAGCCAAGATCGCGGGGGGAGCTACTATGGCTACACCTTC
CASSQDRGGSYYGYTF
>many|-|TRBV19|TRBJ1-5
TGTGCCAGTAGTATCCTTCCTGGAGCATCGAGTAGCAATCAGCCCCAGCATTTT
CASSILPGASSSNQPQHF
>-|TRBD2|TRBV19|TRBJ2-2
TGTGCCAGTAGTAGCGGGAGGGCTAACACCGGGGAGCTGTTTTTT
CASSSGRANTGELFF
>-|-|TRBV6-6|TRBJ2-7
TGTGCCAGCAGTTCCGACAGTTACGAGCAGTACTTC
CASSSDSYEQYF
>-|-|TRBV30|TRBJ2-3
TGTGCCTGGAGTTCAGGGTTTTCGGATACGCAGTATTTT
CAWSSGFSDTQYF
>-|-|TRBV9|TRBJ1-3
TGTGCCAGCAGCGTAGGGACAGACCCATTGTCCTCTGGAAACACCATATATTTT
CASSVGTDPLSSGNTIYF
>-|-|TRBV9|TRBJ2-3
TGTGCCAGCAGCGTAGGTACCACAGATACGCAGTATTTT
CASSVGTTDTQYF
>-|-|TRBV5-1|TRBJ1-4
TGCGCCAGCAGCTTGGAAGCCGGGGGCGTCCGGACTAATGAAAAACTGTTTTTT
CASSLEAGGVRTNEKLFF